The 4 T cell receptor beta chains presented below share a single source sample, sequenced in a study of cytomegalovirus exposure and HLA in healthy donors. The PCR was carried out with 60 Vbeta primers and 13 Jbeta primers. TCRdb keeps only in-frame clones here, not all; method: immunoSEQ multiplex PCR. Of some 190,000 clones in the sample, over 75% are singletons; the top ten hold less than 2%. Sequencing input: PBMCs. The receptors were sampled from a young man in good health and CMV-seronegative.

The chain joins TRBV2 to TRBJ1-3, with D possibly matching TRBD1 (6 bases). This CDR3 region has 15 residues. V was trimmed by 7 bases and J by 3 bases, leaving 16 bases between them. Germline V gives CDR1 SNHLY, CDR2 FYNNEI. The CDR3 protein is CASNNQGFFGNTIYF. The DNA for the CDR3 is TGTGCCAGCAACAACCAGGGGTTCTTTGGAAACACCATATATTTT. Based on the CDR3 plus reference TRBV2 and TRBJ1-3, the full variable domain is EPEVTQTPSHQVTQMGQEVILRCVPISNHLYFYWYRQILGQKVEFLVSFYNNEISEKSEIFDDQFSVERPDGSNFTLKIRSTKLEDSAMYFCASNNQGFFGNTIYFGEGSWLTVV.

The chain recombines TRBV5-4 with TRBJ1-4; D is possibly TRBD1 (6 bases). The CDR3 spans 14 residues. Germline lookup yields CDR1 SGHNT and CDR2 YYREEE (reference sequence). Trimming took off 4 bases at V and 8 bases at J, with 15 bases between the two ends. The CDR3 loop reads CASSPQGSSEKLFF. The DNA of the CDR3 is TGTGCCAGCAGCCCACAGGGATCCAGCGAAAAACTGTTTTTT. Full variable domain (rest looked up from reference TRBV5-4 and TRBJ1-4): ETGVTQSPTHLIKTRGQQVTLRCSSQSGHNTVSWYQQALGQGPQFIFQYYREEENGRGNFPPRFSGLQFPNYSSELNVNALELDDSALYLCASSPQGSSEKLFFGSGTQLSVL.

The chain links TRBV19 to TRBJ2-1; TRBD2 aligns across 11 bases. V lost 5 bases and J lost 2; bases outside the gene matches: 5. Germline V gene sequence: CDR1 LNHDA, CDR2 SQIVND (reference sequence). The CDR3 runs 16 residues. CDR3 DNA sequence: TGTGCCAGTAGTCTCCGGACTAGCGGGCCCTACAATGAGCAGTTCTTC. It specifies CASSLRTSGPYNEQFF. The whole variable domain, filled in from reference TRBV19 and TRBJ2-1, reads DGGITQSPKYLFRKEGQNVTLSCEQNLNHDAMYWYRQDPGQGLRLIYYSQIVNDFQKGDIAEGYSVSREKKESFPLTVTSAQKNPTAFYLCASSLRTSGPYNEQFFGPGTRLTVL.

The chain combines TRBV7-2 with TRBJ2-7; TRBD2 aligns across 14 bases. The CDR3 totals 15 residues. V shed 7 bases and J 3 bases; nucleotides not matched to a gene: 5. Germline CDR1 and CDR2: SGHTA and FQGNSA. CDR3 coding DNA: TGTGCCAGCACTGGGACTAGCGGGAGAGTCTACGAGCAGTACTTC. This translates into CASTGTSGRVYEQYF.